The clone carrying this T cell receptor beta chain occurred many times. Individual cDNA molecules carried attached unique molecular identifiers. TCRdb analysed the 5' RACE reads with MiXCR anew, one entry per CDR3 protein. The repertoire holds about 59,000 distinct CDR3 sequences, with about 12% as singletons. The data derive from a study of early T cells in non-severe SARS-CoV-2 infection. CDR3 length: 15 amino acids. V was clipped by 5 bases and J by 5 bases, with 18 bases between them. Germline assignment: CDR1 SGHAT and CDR2 FQNNGV. This sequence joins TRBV11-2 and TRBJ2-5; TRBD1 is a possible D gene (7 bases). This receptor was identified in an adult who was a healthcare worker with PCR-confirmed SARS-CoV-2 infection or an uninfected control (not recorded which). This specimen was whole blood, taken at baseline. CDR3: CASSPRRGALETQYF. The CDR3 nucleotides read TGTGCCAGCAGCCCCCGCAGGGGGGCCCTGGAGACCCAGTACTTC. The variable domain in full, with the rest retrieved from reference TRBV11-2 and TRBJ2-5, is EAGVAQSPRYKIIEKRQSVAFWCNPISGHATLYWYQQILGQGPKLLIQFQNNGVVDDSQLPKDRFSAERLKGVDSTLKIQPAKLEDSAVYLCASSPRRGALETQYFGPGTRLLVL.